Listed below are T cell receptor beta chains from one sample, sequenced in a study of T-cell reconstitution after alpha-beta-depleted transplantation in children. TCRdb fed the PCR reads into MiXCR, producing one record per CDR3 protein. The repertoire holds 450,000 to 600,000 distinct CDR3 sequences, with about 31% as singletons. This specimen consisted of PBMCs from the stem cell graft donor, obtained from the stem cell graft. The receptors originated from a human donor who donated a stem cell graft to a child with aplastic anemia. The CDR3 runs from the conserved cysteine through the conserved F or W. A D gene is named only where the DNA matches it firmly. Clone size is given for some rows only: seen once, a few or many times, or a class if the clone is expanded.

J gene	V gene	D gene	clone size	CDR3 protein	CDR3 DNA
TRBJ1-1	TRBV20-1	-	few	CSARGGTVDTEAFF	TGCAGTGCTAGAGGGGGGACGGTAGACACTGAAGCTTTCTTT
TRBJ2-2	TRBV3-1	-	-	CASSQVRVVGELFF	TGTGCCAGCAGCCAAGTTCGTGTTGTGGGGGAGCTGTTTTTT
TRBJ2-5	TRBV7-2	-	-	CASSLARGDRAAETQYF	TGTGCCAGCAGCTTAGCGCGGGGAGACAGGGCGGCAGAGACCCAGTACTTC
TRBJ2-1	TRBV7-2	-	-	CASSLGVMNEQFF	TGTGCCAGCAGCTTAGGCGTGATGAATGAGCAGTTCTTC
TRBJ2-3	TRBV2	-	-	CASSVRITDTQYF	TGTGCCAGCAGTGTTAGGATCACAGATACGCAGTATTTT
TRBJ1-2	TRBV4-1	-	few	CASRPDSPSANYGYTF	TGCGCCAGCAGACCGGACAGTCCCTCTGCTAACTATGGCTACACCTTC
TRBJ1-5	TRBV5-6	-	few	CASSHRSWRGSNQPQHF	TGTGCCAGCAGCCATAGGTCGTGGCGCGGGAGCAATCAGCCCCAGCATTTT
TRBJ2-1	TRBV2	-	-	CASSDFSGLDEQFF	TGTGCCAGCAGTGACTTTAGCGGTCTAGATGAGCAGTTCTTC
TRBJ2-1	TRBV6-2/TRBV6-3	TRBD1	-	CASSTQHTGVTYNEQFF	TGTGCCAGCAGTACGCAGCATACAGGGGTAACTTACAATGAGCAGTTCTTC
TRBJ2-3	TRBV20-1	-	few	CSARVGGTADTQYF	TGCAGTGCTAGAGTGGGCGGGACGGCAGATACGCAGTATTTT
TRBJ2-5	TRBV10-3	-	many	CAISDWGETQYF	TGTGCCATCAGTGATTGGGGGGAGACCCAGTACTTC
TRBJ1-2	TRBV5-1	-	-	CASSPIGPRYGYTF	TGCGCCAGCAGCCCCATAGGGCCCCGCTATGGCTACACCTTC
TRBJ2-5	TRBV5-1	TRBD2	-	CASSLAGGQYQETQYF	TGCGCCAGCAGCTTGGCGGGGGGGCAGTACCAAGAGACCCAGTACTTC
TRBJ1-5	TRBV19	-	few	CASSIGGRQNQPQHF	TGTGCCAGTAGTATAGGAGGCAGGCAAAATCAGCCCCAGCATTTT
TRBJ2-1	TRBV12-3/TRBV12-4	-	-	CASTQSYTYNEQFF	TGTGCCAGCACCCAGAGTTATACCTACAATGAGCAGTTCTTC
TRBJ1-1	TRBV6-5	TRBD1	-	CASSYRTGDTEAFF	TGTGCCAGCAGTTACCGGACAGGGGATACTGAAGCTTTCTTT
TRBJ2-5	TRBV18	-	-	CASSPPTGTLETQYF	TGTGCCAGCTCACCACCAACAGGGACCCTAGAGACCCAGTACTTC
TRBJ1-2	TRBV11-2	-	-	CASTLPLGVQYGYTF	TGTGCCAGCACCCTCCCTTTGGGGGTCCAGTATGGCTACACCTTC
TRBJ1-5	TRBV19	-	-	CASSRDTNSNQPQHF	TGTGCCAGTAGTCGAGACACGAATAGCAATCAGCCCCAGCATTTT
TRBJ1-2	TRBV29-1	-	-	CSVETPRAGGGNYGYTF	TGCAGCGTTGAAACCCCAAGGGCAGGAGGGGGAAACTATGGCTACACCTTC
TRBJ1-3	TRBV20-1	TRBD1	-	CSARRDRSGNTIYF	TGCAGTGCTAGGAGGGACAGGAGTGGAAACACCATATATTTT
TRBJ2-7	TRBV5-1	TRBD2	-	CASSSGKDSGRYEQYF	TGCGCCAGCAGCTCTGGGAAAGATAGCGGGAGGTACGAGCAGTACTTC
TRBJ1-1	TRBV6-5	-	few	CASSSHRETEAFF	TGTGCCAGCAGTTCACACAGGGAGACTGAAGCTTTCTTT
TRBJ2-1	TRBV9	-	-	CASSVFSLGYNEQFF	TGTGCCAGCAGTGTCTTTTCCCTGGGATACAATGAGCAGTTCTTC
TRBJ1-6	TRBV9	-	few	CASSVDQGYSPLHF	TGTGCCAGCAGCGTAGATCAGGGGTATTCACCCCTCCACTTT
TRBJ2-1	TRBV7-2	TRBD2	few	CASSLDSGAWYEQFF	TGTGCCAGCAGCTTAGATAGCGGGGCCTGGTATGAGCAGTTCTTC
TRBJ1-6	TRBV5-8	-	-	CASSLIGDPNSPLHF	TGTGCCAGCAGCTTGATTGGAGACCCTAATTCACCCCTCCACTTT
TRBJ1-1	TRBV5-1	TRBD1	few	CASSFNTGGRTEAFF	TGCGCCAGCAGCTTCAATACAGGGGGCCGGACTGAAGCTTTCTTT
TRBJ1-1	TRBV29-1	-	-	CSVGGVLDTEAFF	TGCAGCGTTGGAGGCGTTCTGGACACTGAAGCTTTCTTT
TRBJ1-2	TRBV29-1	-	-	CSVDYYGYTF	TGCAGCGTTGACTACTATGGCTACACCTTC
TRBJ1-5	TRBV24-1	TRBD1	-	CATSDGAGTGRNQPQHF	TGTGCCACCAGTGATGGGGCCGGGACAGGGCGAAATCAGCCCCAGCATTTT
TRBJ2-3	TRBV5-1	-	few	CASSLLPEGTDTQYF	TGCGCCAGCAGCTTGCTACCGGAAGGCACAGATACGCAGTATTTT
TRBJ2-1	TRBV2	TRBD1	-	CASSVFRGLMTYNEQFF	TGTGCCAGCAGTGTTTTCAGGGGGCTCATGACCTACAATGAGCAGTTCTTC
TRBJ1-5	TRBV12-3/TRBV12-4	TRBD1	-	CASSFFGQGNQPQHF	TGTGCCAGCAGCTTCTTTGGACAGGGGAATCAGCCCCAGCATTTT
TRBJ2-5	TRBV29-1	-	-	CSVEDLGAVRETQYF	TGCAGCGTTGAAGATCTTGGGGCGGTGCGAGAGACCCAGTACTTC
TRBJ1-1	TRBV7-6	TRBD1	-	CASSLLDRENTEAFF	TGTGCCAGCAGCTTATTGGACAGGGAGAACACTGAAGCTTTCTTT
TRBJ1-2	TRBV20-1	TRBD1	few	CSALPGQANYGYTF	TGCAGTGCTTTACCGGGACAGGCTAACTATGGCTACACCTTC
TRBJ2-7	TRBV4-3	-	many	CASSQELGNPYEQYF	TGCGCCAGCAGCCAAGAACTTGGAAACCCCTACGAGCAGTACTTC
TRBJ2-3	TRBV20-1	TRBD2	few	CSARESREMADTQYF	TGCAGTGCTAGAGAATCGCGGGAGATGGCAGATACGCAGTATTTT
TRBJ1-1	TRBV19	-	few	CASSMGRNTEAFF	TGTGCCAGTAGTATGGGGAGGAACACTGAAGCTTTCTTT
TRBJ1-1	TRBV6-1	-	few	CASSPPMPDTEAFF	TGTGCCAGCAGCCCCCCGATGCCCGACACTGAAGCTTTCTTT
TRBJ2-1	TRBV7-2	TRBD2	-	CASSHGRERYNEQFF	TGTGCCAGCAGCCACGGGCGGGAGAGGTACAATGAGCAGTTCTTC
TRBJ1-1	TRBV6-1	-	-	CASRTTGRTEAFF	TGTGCCAGCAGGACGACAGGAAGGACTGAAGCTTTCTTT
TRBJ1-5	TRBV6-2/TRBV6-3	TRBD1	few	CASRKGAAYSNQPQHF	TGTGCCAGCAGGAAGGGGGCAGCTTATAGCAATCAGCCCCAGCATTTT
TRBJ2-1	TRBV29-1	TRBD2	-	CSATRLAGGIYNEQFF	TGCAGCGCTACCAGACTAGCGGGAGGGATCTACAATGAGCAGTTCTTC
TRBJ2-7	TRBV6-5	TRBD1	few	CASSYLRDRSYEQYF	TGTGCCAGCAGTTACCTCCGGGACAGATCCTACGAGCAGTACTTC
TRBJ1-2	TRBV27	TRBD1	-	CASRTGTVHGYTF	TGTGCCAGCAGAACAGGGACAGTCCATGGCTACACCTTC
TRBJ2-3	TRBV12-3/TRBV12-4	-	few	CASSHTRSTSTDTQYF	TGTGCCAGCAGCCATACCAGGTCCACTAGCACAGATACGCAGTATTTT
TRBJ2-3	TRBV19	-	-	CASSPTVTTDTQYF	TGTGCCAGTAGTCCGACCGTTACCACAGATACGCAGTATTTT
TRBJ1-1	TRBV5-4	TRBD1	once	CASSLGQEYTEAFF	TGTGCCAGCAGCCTGGGACAGGAGTACACTGAAGCTTTCTTT
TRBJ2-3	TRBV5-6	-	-	CASSLGRREFAGRQYF	TGTGCCAGCAGCTTGGGGCGAAGGGAGTTCGCAGGGAGGCAGTATTTT
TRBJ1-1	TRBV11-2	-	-	CASSSRAGADTEAFF	TGTGCCAGCAGCTCAAGGGCGGGCGCGGATACTGAAGCTTTCTTT